A single sample gave rise to the 24 T cell receptor beta chains below, sequenced in a study of early T cells in non-severe SARS-CoV-2 infection. From the 5' RACE reads, TCRdb called clonotypes with MiXCR, one entry per CDR3 protein. The sample includes 35,000 to 50,000 distinct CDR3 sequences, about 25% of them seen just once. Sequencing used whole blood, obtained at baseline. The receptors come from an adult who was a healthcare worker with PCR-confirmed SARS-CoV-2 infection or an uninfected control (not recorded which).

The chain's CDR3 is CSAWDRAAKNIQYF. Written as DNA, the CDR3 is TGCAGTGCTTGGGACAGGGCAGCCAAAAACATTCAGTACTTC. J is TRBJ2-4 and V is TRBV20-1, with TRBD1 matching over 9 bases. The germline V gene encodes CDR1 DFQATT and CDR2 SNEGSKA (reference sequence). The ends lost 5 bases at V and 0 bases at J; junction bases unmatched: 2. The length of the CDR3 is 14 residues.

This clonotype turned up a few times. The chain uses TRBV4-3 and TRBJ2-2; D gene uncertain. The CDR3 has 14 amino acids. Deletions cut 6 bases from V and 0 bases from J, with 8 bases between. CDR1 is LGHNA and CDR2 is YSLEER in the germline V gene. The CDR3 reads CASRPRSNTGELFF. CDR3 nucleotides: TGCGCCAGCAGGCCGAGATCGAACACCGGGGAGCTGTTTTTT.

The chain joins TRBV7-6 to TRBJ2-4; D may be TRBD1 (6 bases). V was shortened by 5 bases and J by 0 bases, with 20 bases between the two germline ends. The germline V gene encodes CDR1 SGHVS and CDR2 FNYEAQ. CDR3 length: 18 amino acids. CDR3 protein: CASSPMTGLTLAKNIQYF. For the CDR3, the DNA is TGTGCCAGCAGCCCTATGACAGGTTTGACTCTAGCCAAAAACATTCAGTACTTC.

A few counts support this clonotype. The chain recombines TRBV21-1 with TRBJ2-7; the DNA was not compared with TRBD2, the D call given in the table. TRBV21-1 is assigned pseudogene status. The CDR3 contains 18 residues. This CDR3 is CASSSGLAGSLSSYEQYF. The CDR3 DNA reads TGTGCCAGCAGCAGCGGGCTAGCGGGTTCCCTGAGCTCCTACGAGCAGTACTTC.

The rearrangement joins TRBV10-3 to TRBJ1-1; maybe TRBD1 (6 bases). The CDR3 spans 15 residues. V lost 0 bases, J lost 2 bases, and 10 bases lay in between. Per the germline V gene, CDR1 is ENHRY and CDR2 is SYGVKD. CDR3 nucleotide sequence: TGTGCCATCAGTGAGTCCCGAGGGGGAAACACTGAAGCTTTCTTT. Translated: CAISESRGGNTEAFF.

The rearrangement uses TRBV12-3 or TRBV12-4 and TRBJ2-3, with 7 bases lining up with TRBD1. The CDR3 has 16 amino acids. V gave up 5 bases and J gave up 0 bases; unmatched junction bases: 8. DNA for the CDR3: TGTGCCAGCAGTAAACGGACAGGCCCTAGCACAGATACGCAGTATTTT. Translating it yields CASSKRTGPSTDTQYF.

The V call is TRBV11-2, the J call TRBJ2-1; 9 bases fit TRBD1. Trimming removed 2 bases from V and 8 bases from J; junction bases left unmatched: 7. Per germline, CDR1 SGHAT and CDR2 FQNNGV. The CDR3 consists of 15 residues. The CDR3 spells CASSLTGGAGDEQFF. The CDR3 coding sequence is TGTGCCAGCAGCTTAACAGGGGGCGCCGGGGATGAGCAGTTCTTC.

This clonotype was observed a handful of times. Its ends do not fully match the called genes, so a read error is possible. The rearrangement links TRBV12-3 or TRBV12-4 to TRBJ1-5; TRBD1 matches 7 bases. The CDR3 runs 17 residues. This CDR3 reads CANSPTLQGWGNQPQHF. CDR3 coding DNA: TGTGCCAACAGTCCCACTTTACAGGGGTGGGGCAATCAGCCCCAGCATTTT.

This clonotype turned up a few times. The V call is TRBV20-1, the J call TRBJ1-2; D remains ambiguous. This CDR3 has 13 residues. Between the trimmed V and J ends, which lost 3 bases and 6 bases, there was a span of 14 bases. Germline V CDR1 and CDR2: DFQATT, SNEGSKA (reference sequence). The CDR3, as DNA: TGCAGTGCTAGCGGGGAATTCGACCATGGCTACACCTTC. Translating gives CSASGEFDHGYTF.

The chain couples TRBV29-1 to TRBJ1-2; possibly TRBD1 for D (6 bases). CDR1 is SQVTM, CDR2 ANQGSEA, per germline. This CDR3 spans 13 amino acids. V was cut by 5 bases and J by 2 bases, with 12 bases left in between. CDR3: CSVSAGENYGYTF. CDR3 nucleotides: TGCAGCGTTTCGGCAGGGGAAAACTATGGCTACACCTTC.

The rearrangement joins TRBV11-2 to TRBJ2-7; perhaps TRBD2 as D (6 bases). The CDR3 runs to 15 residues. The V and J ends lost 3 bases and 2 bases respectively, with 14 bases between them. Germline V gene sequence: CDR1 SGHAT, CDR2 FQNNGV. CDR3 amino acids: CASSFRLEGTYEQYF. DNA of the CDR3: TGTGCCAGCAGCTTCCGACTAGAGGGGACCTACGAGCAGTACTTC.

CDR3 DNA: TGCAGTGCTACCACCGGGACTAGCGGCACAGATACGCAGTATTTT. Translation: CSATTGTSGTDTQYF. The chain joins TRBV20-1 to TRBJ2-3, with TRBD2 identical over 10 bases. Germline V CDR1 and CDR2: DFQATT, SNEGSKA (reference sequence). The CDR3 is made up of 15 amino acids. Trimming removed 4 bases from V and 1 base from J; junction bases left unmatched: 5.

This clonotype occurred many times. The V call is TRBV10-3, the J call TRBJ2-5, with no clear D. Germline V gives CDR1 ENHRY, CDR2 SYGVKD. The CDR3 is 14 amino acids. V was clipped by 0 bases and J by 1 base, with 6 bases between them. CDR3: CAISESSSQETQYF. DNA for the CDR3: TGTGCCATCAGTGAGTCGAGCAGCCAAGAGACCCAGTACTTC.

This clonotype has a handful of counts. The chain recombines TRBV9 with TRBJ2-7; a possible D gene is TRBD1 (5 bases). V was pared by 0 bases and J by 4 bases, with 8 bases between. The germline gives CDR1 SGDLS, CDR2 YYNGEE. This CDR3 contains 13 residues. The CDR3 protein is CASSVATGYEQYF. The CDR3 coding sequence is TGTGCCAGCAGCGTAGCTACAGGTTACGAGCAGTACTTC.

This sequence joins TRBV5-1 and TRBJ2-3; TRBD2 matches at 12 bases. CDR1 SGHRS and CDR2 YFSETQ come from the germline V gene. Unmatched junction bases numbered 3, after V lost 3 bases and J lost 1 base. This CDR3 contains 16 residues. The CDR3 region is CASSSPSGGGTDTQYF. CDR3 in DNA: TGCGCCAGCAGCTCCCCTAGCGGGGGGGGCACAGATACGCAGTATTTT.

The V call is TRBV19, the J call TRBJ2-7, with unresolved D. With 6 bases removed from V and 3 bases from J, the gap between germline ends came to 6 bases. CDR3 length equals 11 residues. Germline V CDR1 and CDR2: LNHDA, SQIVND (reference sequence). CDR3 amino acids: CASRSGYEQYF. In DNA form, the CDR3 reads TGTGCCAGTAGGTCTGGCTACGAGCAGTACTTC.

The chain combines TRBV24-1 with TRBJ2-1; D unresolved. The CDR3 contains 13 residues. The V end lost 0 bases, the J end lost 7 bases, and 6 bases lay between the germline ends. Germline V gene lookup returns CDR1 KGHDR and CDR2 SFDVKD. CDR3 region: CATSDLFRNEQFF. CDR3 in DNA: TGTGCCACCAGTGATTTGTTCAGGAATGAGCAGTTCTTC.

This clonotype has more than one count but fewer than ten. The chain couples TRBV19 to TRBJ1-4, with 7 bases fitting TRBD1. Germline CDR1 reads LNHDA; CDR2 reads SQIVND (reference sequence). V lost 10 bases, J lost 6 bases, and 11 bases stayed unmatched. The CDR3 covers 14 residues. In nucleotides, the CDR3 is TGTGCCACCTCCGCGGACAGGTGGGATGAAAAACTGTTTTTT. Its translation: CATSADRWDEKLFF.

This sequence joins TRBV4-3 and TRBJ2-1; D may be TRBD1 (7 bases). CDR1 and CDR2 from the germline V gene are LGHNA and YSLEER. The germline V and J ends were trimmed by 4 bases and 6 bases, with 13 bases remaining between them. This CDR3 contains 14 residues. CDR3 region: CASSPTGTGNEQFF. DNA of the CDR3: TGCGCCAGCAGCCCGACAGGGACTGGCAATGAGCAGTTCTTC.

The chain has TRBV10-3 and TRBJ2-7, with D perhaps TRBD1 or TRBD2 (5 bases each). Germline V lookup: CDR1 ENHRY, CDR2 SYGVKD. Trimming pared 4 bases from V and 3 bases from J, leaving 16 bases between. The CDR3 runs to 15 residues. In DNA, the CDR3 is TGTGCCATCAGTGGCGAGGGCAGGGCCAACTACGAGCAGTACTTC. It specifies CAISGEGRANYEQYF.

This rearrangement joins TRBV9 to TRBJ2-7; the match to TRBD2 covers 8 bases. With V trimmed by 6 bases and J by 4 bases, 6 bases remained unmatched. This CDR3 has 13 residues. Germline CDR1 and CDR2: SGDLS and YYNGEE. CDR3 coding DNA: TGTGCCAGCAATCGGGGGGGAGGTTACGAGCAGTACTTC. As protein: CASNRGGGYEQYF.

The CDR3, as DNA: TGCAGTGCTAGCAGGGAAGAGACCCAGTACTTC. This gives the protein CSASREETQYF. This chain connects TRBV20-1 to TRBJ2-5; possible D gene TRBD1, 5 bases. Germline CDR1 DFQATT, CDR2 SNEGSKA (reference sequence). This CDR3 is built from 11 residues. The V end lost 3 bases, the J end lost 3 bases, and 5 bases lay between the germline ends.

This clonotype was observed a few times. This rearrangement joins TRBV5-1 to TRBJ2-2; TRBD1 agrees at 8 bases. Per germline, CDR1 SGHRS and CDR2 YFSETQ. V dropped 4 bases and J dropped 0; count of bases not matched to a gene: 5. The CDR3 is 16 amino acids. The CDR3 is CASSAGQGANTGELFF. The CDR3 DNA reads TGCGCCAGCAGCGCTGGACAGGGAGCGAACACCGGGGAGCTGTTTTTT.

The J gene is TRBJ2-3, the V gene TRBV3-1; 8 bases are shared with TRBD1. The CDR3 sequence is 15 residues long. V shed 1 base and J 2 bases; nucleotides not matched to a gene: 2. Germline V lookup: CDR1 LGHDT, CDR2 YNNKEL (reference sequence). This CDR3 is CASSQGDRSTDTQYF. The CDR3, as DNA: TGTGCCAGCAGCCAAGGGGACAGGTCCACAGATACGCAGTATTTT.